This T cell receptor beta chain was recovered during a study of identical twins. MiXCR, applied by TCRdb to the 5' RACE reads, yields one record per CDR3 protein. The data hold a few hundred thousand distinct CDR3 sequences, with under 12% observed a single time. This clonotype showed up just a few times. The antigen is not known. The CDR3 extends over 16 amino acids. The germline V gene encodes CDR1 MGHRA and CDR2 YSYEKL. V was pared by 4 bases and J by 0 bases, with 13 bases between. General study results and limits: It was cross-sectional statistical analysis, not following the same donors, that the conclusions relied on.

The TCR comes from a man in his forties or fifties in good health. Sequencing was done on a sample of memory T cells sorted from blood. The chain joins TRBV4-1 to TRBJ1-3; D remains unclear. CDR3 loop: CASSPSFRSSGNTIYF. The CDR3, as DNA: TGCGCCAGCAGCCCATCATTCCGAAGCTCTGGAAACACCATATATTTT.